This TCR beta chain was obtained from a study of OX40 agonist ivuxolimab in advanced cancers. Study in general: An agonistic anti-OX40 (CD134) antibody, ivuxolimab, was used to treat the patients. Study conclusions and caveats: At 0.1 to 3.0 mg/kg and by week 6, CD4+ and CD8+ T cells in the blood had expanded clonally.

The protocol was immunoSEQ multiplex PCR, while the TCRdb copy is restricted to in-frame clones and leaves out a portion. Here the sample spans under 95,000 clones, roughly 93% being singletons. As for this clone: The target antigen is unknown.

The CDR3 contains 14 residues. V lost 6 bases to trimming and J lost 7 bases; unmatched junction nucleotides: 4. Per germline, CDR1 MRHNA and CDR2 SNTAGT. The V gene is TRBV6-4, the J gene TRBJ2-2; 11 bases line up with TRBD2. The receptor was derived from an adult with an advanced solid tumor such as melanoma, head and neck, liver or kidney cancer. The sample consisted of CD4+ or CD8+ T cells sorted from blood, taken in a trial of the OX40 agonist ivuxolimab. The CDR3 DNA reads as TGTGCCAGCAGCGAGGGACTAGCGGACGGGGAGCTGTTTTTT. It is translated as CASSEGLADGELFF.